The rows below give T cell receptor beta chains drawn from one sample of a study of beta chain features in type 1 diabetes. Sequenced by immunoSEQ multiplex PCR; TCRdb stores in-frame clones only, minus some. The sample carries about 210,000 clones, about a tenth recorded once. Sequenced: central memory CD4+ T cells from blood. These receptors came from a man younger than 30 in good health. Both conserved end residues are part of each CDR3. Fields, in order: V gene, D gene, clone size, J gene, CDR3 DNA, CDR3 protein. The D gene is left open where the match is weak. Size is omitted from some rows. Given values are once, few, many or a class for expanded clones.

V gene: TRBV6-5; D gene: TRBD1; clone size: few; J gene: TRBJ1-4; CDR3 DNA: TGTGCCAGCAGTTACTCGACAGGGTTCCATGAAAAACTGTTTTTT; CDR3 protein: CASSYSTGFHEKLFF
V gene: TRBV7-9; D gene: NA; clone size: many; J gene: TRBJ2-5; CDR3 DNA: TGTGCCAGCAGCTTAGGGGCGTCGTCAGGGAATCAAGAGACCCAGTACTTC; CDR3 protein: CASSLGASSGNQETQYF
V gene: TRBV2; D gene: TRBD2; clone size: NA; J gene: TRBJ2-6; CDR3 DNA: TGTGCCAGCAGTCCGTTAGCGGGAGGGACCTCAGGGGCCAACGTCCTGACTTTC; CDR3 protein: CASSPLAGGTSGANVLTF
V gene: TRBV28; D gene: NA; clone size: NA; J gene: TRBJ2-3; CDR3 DNA: TGTGCCAGCAGTCGGATGGGGGGAACAGATACGCAGTATTTT; CDR3 protein: CASSRMGGTDTQYF
V gene: TRBV27; D gene: TRBD2; clone size: few; J gene: TRBJ2-7; CDR3 DNA: TGTGCCAGCAGTTTTGGGCTAGCGGCGGCCTACGAGCAGTACTTC; CDR3 protein: CASSFGLAAAYEQYF
V gene: TRBV5-4; D gene: NA; clone size: few; J gene: TRBJ2-2; CDR3 DNA: TGTGCCAGCAGCTTGGGGGGAAAGAACACCGGGGAGCTGTTTTTT; CDR3 protein: CASSLGGKNTGELFF
V gene: TRBV4-3; D gene: NA; clone size: few; J gene: TRBJ2-1; CDR3 DNA: TGCGCCAGCAGCCAAAGCCTGGACTACTCCTACTACAATGAGCAGTTCTTC; CDR3 protein: CASSQSLDYSYYNEQFF
V gene: TRBV30; D gene: TRBD1; clone size: NA; J gene: TRBJ1-2; CDR3 DNA: TGTGCCTGGAGGGACAGGGGGCTGGATGGCTACACCTTC; CDR3 protein: CAWRDRGLDGYTF
V gene: TRBV27; D gene: TRBD1; clone size: few; J gene: TRBJ2-1; CDR3 DNA: TGTGCCAGCAGTCGGGACAGGGAGGCCTACAATGAGCAGTTCTTC; CDR3 protein: CASSRDREAYNEQFF
V gene: TRBV2; D gene: NA; clone size: NA; J gene: TRBJ1-1; CDR3 DNA: TGTGCCAGCAGTGAATTACAGAACACTGAAGCTTTCTTT; CDR3 protein: CASSELQNTEAFF
V gene: TRBV7-2; D gene: NA; clone size: NA; J gene: TRBJ2-5; CDR3 DNA: TGTGCCAGCAGCTTAAGTTGGATGGGGGCGAAAGAGACCCAGTACTTC; CDR3 protein: CASSLSWMGAKETQYF
V gene: TRBV29-1; D gene: TRBD1; clone size: NA; J gene: TRBJ2-7; CDR3 DNA: TGCAGCGTTGCCGGGACAGTTACTGCCTACGAGCAGTACTTC; CDR3 protein: CSVAGTVTAYEQYF
V gene: TRBV29-1; D gene: TRBD2; clone size: NA; J gene: TRBJ2-7; CDR3 DNA: TGCAGCGCCGGGGGACTAGTTCCCTACGAGCAGTACTTC; CDR3 protein: CSAGGLVPYEQYF
V gene: TRBV4-1; D gene: NA; clone size: few; J gene: TRBJ2-2; CDR3 DNA: TGCGCCAGCAGCCAAAGACGTTCCGCCGGGGAGCTGTTTTTT; CDR3 protein: CASSQRRSAGELFF
V gene: TRBV30; D gene: TRBD1; clone size: NA; J gene: TRBJ2-1; CDR3 DNA: TGTGCCTGGAGTGGGGACAGCCCCAATGAGCAGTTCTTC; CDR3 protein: CAWSGDSPNEQFF
V gene: TRBV28; D gene: NA; clone size: few; J gene: TRBJ1-4; CDR3 DNA: TGTGCCAGCAGTCACGCCGGGACGGGTAATGAAAAACTGTTTTTT; CDR3 protein: CASSHAGTGNEKLFF
V gene: TRBV18; D gene: TRBD2; clone size: few; J gene: TRBJ2-1; CDR3 DNA: TGTGCCAGCTCACACGCCCTAGCGGGGACCACCTACAATGAGCAGTTCTTC; CDR3 protein: CASSHALAGTTYNEQFF
V gene: TRBV6-1; D gene: NA; clone size: few; J gene: TRBJ1-2; CDR3 DNA: TGTGCCAGCACCCGAAAGGGGGATGGCTACACCTTC; CDR3 protein: CASTRKGDGYTF
V gene: TRBV21-1; D gene: NA; clone size: NA; J gene: TRBJ1-1; CDR3 DNA: TGTGCCAGCAGCAAAGAACTCCAGGGGTTCATGAACACTGAAGCTTTCTTT; CDR3 protein: CASSKELQGFMNTEAFF
V gene: TRBV9; D gene: NA; clone size: once; J gene: TRBJ2-5; CDR3 DNA: TGTGCCAGCAGCGTAGGTACCCAAGAGACCCAGTACTTC; CDR3 protein: CASSVGTQETQYF
V gene: TRBV28; D gene: NA; clone size: NA; J gene: TRBJ2-7; CDR3 DNA: TGTGCCAGCAGTTTAACTCCGGGATCCCGCGCCTACGAGCAGTACTTC; CDR3 protein: CASSLTPGSRAYEQYF
V gene: TRBV28; D gene: NA; clone size: few; J gene: TRBJ2-3; CDR3 DNA: TGTGCCAGCAGCCTTGACCCTTCTGGAGATACGCAGTATTTT; CDR3 protein: CASSLDPSGDTQYF
V gene: TRBV14; D gene: NA; clone size: NA; J gene: TRBJ2-7; CDR3 DNA: TGTGCCAGCAGCCAAGACCTACCCACCTACGAGCAGTACTTC; CDR3 protein: CASSQDLPTYEQYF
V gene: TRBV5-1; D gene: TRBD2; clone size: NA; J gene: TRBJ2-7; CDR3 DNA: TGCGCCAGCAGCTTGAGCGGGGGCCAGCAGTACTTC; CDR3 protein: CASSLSGGQQYF
V gene: TRBV4-3; D gene: TRBD2; clone size: few; J gene: TRBJ2-1; CDR3 DNA: TGCGCCAGCAGCCAAGATCCCCGGGGGGGATACAATGAGCAGTTCTTC; CDR3 protein: CASSQDPRGGYNEQFF
V gene: TRBV7-2; D gene: NA; clone size: few; J gene: TRBJ2-7; CDR3 DNA: TGTGCCAGCAGCTTAGAGCCGGCATCCTACGAGCAGTACTTC; CDR3 protein: CASSLEPASYEQYF
V gene: TRBV11-2; D gene: NA; clone size: NA; J gene: TRBJ2-1; CDR3 DNA: TGTGCCAGCAGCCTAAAATACAATGAGCAGTTCTTC; CDR3 protein: CASSLKYNEQFF
V gene: TRBV11-2; D gene: TRBD1; clone size: NA; J gene: TRBJ1-1; CDR3 DNA: TGTGCCAGCAGCTTGCGACAGGGACTGAACACTGAAGCTTTCTTT; CDR3 protein: CASSLRQGLNTEAFF
V gene: TRBV19; D gene: NA; clone size: few; J gene: TRBJ2-3; CDR3 DNA: TGTGCCAGTAGTATATCTTGGGGAGCGTATTCGTCAGATACGCAGTATTTT; CDR3 protein: CASSISWGAYSSDTQYF
V gene: TRBV9; D gene: NA; clone size: few; J gene: TRBJ2-4; CDR3 DNA: TGTGCCAGCAGTGGGGACTCCGTTAAAAACATTCAGTACTTC; CDR3 protein: CASSGDSVKNIQYF